These T cell receptor beta chains were read from a single sample in a study of early T cells in non-severe SARS-CoV-2 infection. TCRdb used MiXCR to reprocess the 5' RACE reads, holding one entry per CDR3 protein. The profile covers just under 65,000 distinct CDR3 sequences, with about 6% appearing a single time and 3% to 4% taken by the ten largest. The sequencing here drew on whole blood, taken at baseline. These TCRs come from an adult who was a healthcare worker with PCR-confirmed SARS-CoV-2 infection or an uninfected control (not recorded which). Both conserved end residues are part of each CDR3. The order of the fields is J gene, D gene, V gene, clone size, CDR3 protein, CDR3 DNA. The D gene is left open where the match is weak. Expanded clones get a size class; other rows say once, few or many, or leave the size out.

TRBJ2-5	.	TRBV20-1	many	CSARRSETQYF	TGCAGTGCTAGACGGTCGGAGACCCAGTACTTC
TRBJ2-1	TRBD2	TRBV15	many	CATSREIELAGVDNEQFF	TGTGCCACCAGCAGAGAAATTGAGCTAGCGGGAGTAGACAATGAGCAGTTCTTC
TRBJ2-1	TRBD2	TRBV14	many	CASSQDGVGRALSSYNEQFF	TGTGCCAGCAGCCAAGATGGGGTCGGGAGGGCCTTAAGCTCCTACAATGAGCAGTTCTTC
TRBJ1-6	.	TRBV7-2	few	CASSLGPNSPLHF	TGTGCCAGCAGCTTAGGGCCCAATTCACCCCTCCACTTT
TRBJ2-1	TRBD2	TRBV18	.	CASSPQSPSSGAPSYNEQFF	TGTGCCAGCTCACCACAGTCCCCGAGTAGCGGGGCGCCCTCCTACAATGAGCAGTTCTTC
TRBJ1-1	.	TRBV29-1	many	CSVTMAATNTEAFF	TGCAGCGTTACCATGGCAGCGACGAACACTGAAGCTTTCTTT
TRBJ1-4	.	TRBV5-1	.	CASSPGQRTNEKLFF	TGCGCCAGCAGCCCAGGACAGCGAACTAATGAAAAACTGTTTTTT
TRBJ2-1	.	TRBV12-2	many	CASRLLLQRTSVQHEQFF	TGTGCAAGTCGCTTACTTCTTCAGAGGACTAGCGTCCAACATGAGCAGTTCTTC
TRBJ1-3	TRBD1	TRBV28	many	CASSQGTASGNTIYF	TGTGCCAGCAGCCAGGGGACAGCCTCTGGAAACACCATATATTTT
TRBJ2-2	TRBD2	TRBV9	.	CASSVGATSGSAGELFF	TGTGCCAGCAGCGTAGGGGCGACTAGCGGTAGTGCCGGGGAGCTGTTTTTT
TRBJ2-3	TRBD2	TRBV5-8	many	CASSLGVVGLAGLKLEDTQYF	TGTGCCAGCAGCTTGGGTGTTGTAGGGCTAGCGGGACTAAAACTCGAGGATACGCAGTATTTT
TRBJ2-1	.	TRBV7-9	many	CASRHAGNNEQFF	TGTGCCAGCAGGCACGCGGGTAACAATGAGCAGTTCTTC
TRBJ2-1	TRBD2	TRBV10-2	many	CASSELVERDPFF	TGCGCCAGCAGTGAACTGGTCGAGCGGGATCCGTTCTTC
TRBJ1-2	.	TRBV28	many	CASRLQGIRIGRYGYTF	TGTGCCAGCAGGCTACAGGGTATCAGAATCGGTCGTTATGGCTACACCTTC
TRBJ2-3	TRBD1	TRBV5-1	few	CASRSGGRTDTQYF	TGCGCCAGCAGATCAGGGGGCAGGACAGATACGCAGTATTTT
TRBJ1-4	.	TRBV5-4	.	CASSLSLSTNEKLFF	TGTGCCAGCAGCTTGTCGCTCTCAACTAATGAAAAACTGTTTTTT
TRBJ2-5	.	TRBV11-3	.	CASSLEAEETQYF	TGTGCCAGCAGCTTAGAGGCGGAAGAGACCCAGTACTTC
TRBJ2-7	.	TRBV5-1	many	CASSSFPPGHYEQYF	TGCGCCAGCAGCTCATTCCCTCCGGGCCATTACGAGCAGTACTTC
TRBJ2-7	.	TRBV5-4	many	CASSSGQSNTPYEQYF	TGTGCCAGCAGCTCCGGACAGTCCAACACCCCCTACGAGCAGTACTTC
TRBJ1-6	.	TRBV27	many	CASSLSGRGNSPLHF	TGTGCCAGCAGTTTATCGGGACGAGGGAATTCACCCCTCCACTTT
TRBJ1-2	.	TRBV28	.	CASSLALWPFGYTF	TGTGCCAGCAGTTTAGCTCTCTGGCCTTTCGGCTACACCTTC
TRBJ2-3	.	TRBV20-1	many	CSARDGVGWADTQYF	TGCAGTGCTAGAGATGGGGTGGGGTGGGCAGATACGCAGTATTTT
TRBJ2-1	TRBD2	TRBV27	.	CASSFGTAGGADEQFF	TGTGCCAGCAGTTTTGGGACGGCGGGAGGGGCGGATGAGCAGTTCTTC
TRBJ2-3	TRBD2	TRBV27	few	CASKPSGRGDTQYF	TGTGCCAGCAAACCAAGCGGGAGGGGGGATACGCAGTATTTT
TRBJ2-3	.	TRBV20-1	many	CSASNIAANTDTQYF	TGCAGTGCCAGTAATATCGCGGCCAACACAGATACGCAGTATTTT
TRBJ2-1	.	TRBV29-1	many	CSVKEGGNEQFF	TGCAGCGTTAAGGAAGGGGGCAATGAGCAGTTCTTC
TRBJ2-7	TRBD1	TRBV10-3	many	CAISGDSYEQYF	TGTGCCATCAGTGGGGACAGCTACGAGCAGTACTTC
TRBJ2-5	.	TRBV5-1	.	CASSLSAVQETQYF	TGCGCCAGCAGCTTGTCGGCAGTCCAAGAGACCCAGTACTTC
TRBJ1-2	.	TRBV20-1	.	CSGRLTDANYGYTF	TGCAGTGGGCGCCTGACAGACGCTAACTATGGCTACACCTTC
TRBJ2-5	.	TRBV7-2	many	CASSLTKEKNGFF	TGTGCCAGCAGCTTAACTAAGGAGAAGAACGGCTTCTTC
TRBJ2-1	TRBD2	TRBV12-3/TRBV12-4	many	CAGGLAGNNEQFF	TGTGCCGGAGGACTAGCGGGCAACAATGAGCAGTTCTTC
TRBJ2-6	TRBD1	TRBV5-8	many	CASSLSGTGPTGANVLTF	TGTGCCAGCAGCTTAAGTGGGACAGGGCCCACTGGGGCCAACGTCCTGACTTTC
TRBJ2-7	.	TRBV2	many	CASTVSGVPYEQYF	TGTGCCAGCACGGTTTCAGGGGTTCCCTACGAGCAGTACTTC
TRBJ1-5	.	TRBV28	many	CASSFQGKRNQPQHF	TGTGCCAGCAGTTTTCAGGGGAAGCGCAATCAGCCCCAGCATTTT
TRBJ2-7	.	TRBV28	many	CASSLRATVYEQYF	TGTGCCAGCAGTTTAAGGGCCACAGTATACGAGCAGTACTTC
TRBJ2-2	.	TRBV6-1	many	CASSEQGSSGELFF	TGTGCCAGCAGTGAACAGGGTAGTTCCGGGGAGCTGTTTTTT
TRBJ1-3	.	TRBV18	few	CASSPLETGGAGNTIYF	TGTGCCAGCTCACCACTAGAGACAGGAGGTGCTGGAAACACCATATATTTT